The 16 T cell receptor beta chains presented below share a single source sample, sequenced in a study of blood T cell repertoires in COVID-19. Libraries were prepared by immunoSEQ multiplex PCR; TCRdb keeps only in-frame clonotypes and omits some of them. The sample lists 230,000 or so clones; 87% were seen once. The sequenced sample consisted of peripheral blood. The origin of the receptors is a man aged 40-49 years with active or convalescent COVID-19.

The chain employs TRBV15 and TRBJ1-2; D is possibly TRBD1 (6 bases). CDR3 size: 16 residues. Germline lookup yields CDR1 LNHNV and CDR2 YYDKDF (reference sequence). Trimming removed 5 bases from V and 2 bases from J, with 18 bases in between. The CDR3 DNA reads TGTGCCACCAGCCCCCGTCCGCGGGGGCTCAACTATGGCTACACCTTC. It encodes CATSPRPRGLNYGYTF.

The J gene is TRBJ2-5, the V gene TRBV28; 8 bases agree with TRBD2. V trimming: 7 bases; J trimming: 1 base; junction bases outside the gene matches: 5. This CDR3 has 14 amino acids. Germline values: CDR1 MDHEN, CDR2 SYDVKM. For the CDR3, the DNA is TGTGCCAGCATGTCAGCGGGGGCCCAAGAGACCCAGTACTTC. Its protein is CASMSAGAQETQYF.

The chain combines TRBV7-3 with TRBJ1-5, with TRBD1 as a possible D gene (5 bases). Germline V gene lookup returns CDR1 SGHTA and CDR2 FQGTGA. V lost 1 base to trimming and J lost 0 bases, with 16 bases between them. This CDR3 spans 18 amino acids. This chain's CDR3 is CASSLSDSKILSNQPQHF. CDR3 sequence (DNA): TGTGCCAGCAGCTTAAGTGACAGCAAAATTCTTAGCAATCAGCCCCAGCATTTT.

The chain links TRBV28 to TRBJ2-7; D is possibly TRBD1 (6 bases). This CDR3 spans 16 amino acids. Trimming left V 8 bases short and J 4 bases short, with 24 bases between. The germline gives CDR1 MDHEN, CDR2 SYDVKM. The CDR3 loop reads CASSGKTGFSLYEQYF. The CDR3 DNA is TGTGCCAGCTCGGGAAAAACAGGGTTTAGTTTGTACGAGCAGTACTTC.

This clone has a handful of counts. V usage is TRBV5-1 and J usage is TRBJ2-1, with TRBD2 as a possible D gene (6 bases). The CDR3 has 14 residues. The V end lost 4 bases, the J end lost 6 bases, and 14 bases lay between the germline ends. Germline-derived CDR1 and CDR2 are SGHRS and YFSETQ. As DNA, the CDR3 is TGCGCCAGCAGCCGTAGGGACTTCTTCAATGAGCAGTTCTTC. Residues: CASSRRDFFNEQFF. Variable domain in full (rest from reference TRBV5-1 and TRBJ2-1): KAGVTQTPRYLIKTRGQQVTLSCSPISGHRSVSWYQQTPGQGLQFLFEYFSETQRNKGNFPGRFSGRQFSNSRSEMNVSTLELGDSALYLCASSRRDFFNEQFFGPGTRLTVL.

J is TRBJ1-3 and V is TRBV9; possibly TRBD1 for D (6 bases). Deletions cut 1 base from V and 0 bases from J, with 11 bases between. The CDR3 totals 16 residues. The germline CDR1 and CDR2 sequences are SGDLS and YYNGEE. The CDR3 spells CASSVQGSSSGNTIYF. In nucleotides, the CDR3 is TGTGCCAGCAGCGTACAGGGGTCATCCTCTGGAAACACCATATATTTT.

The chain links TRBV29-1 to TRBJ2-3; no definite D call. Trimming cost V 1 base and J 6 bases, with 11 bases left between them. Per germline, CDR1 SQVTM and CDR2 ANQGSEA. This CDR3 has 13 amino acids. CDR3 nucleotides: TGCAGCGTTGAAGGCAGTCTCTGGGATACGCAGTATTTT. It codes for CSVEGSLWDTQYF.

The rearrangement links TRBV4-1 to TRBJ1-2; D unclear. Germline V CDR1 and CDR2: MGHRA, YSYEKL. The CDR3 consists of 16 residues. Deletions cut 4 bases from V and 6 bases from J, with 21 bases between. CDR3 sequence: CASSPRRDIVADGYTF. Here the CDR3 DNA reads TGCGCCAGCAGCCCTCGGAGGGATATTGTGGCCGATGGCTACACCTTC.

The chain joins TRBV28 to TRBJ2-6; 8 positions agree with TRBD1. The CDR3 runs to 19 residues. The trim removed 2 bases at V and 1 base at J, leaving 10 bases unmatched. CDR1 is MDHEN, CDR2 SYDVKM, per germline. DNA for the CDR3: TGTGCCAGCAGTTTAAGATCTCGCCAGGGGGCGTCTGGGGCCAACGTCCTGACTTTC. Its protein product is CASSLRSRQGASGANVLTF.

There are a few counts of this clone. The chain has TRBV28 and TRBJ1-1, with 7 bases matching TRBD1. Trimming at V came to 3 bases and at J to 5 bases, leaving 9 bases not matched to a gene. There are 15 residues in the CDR3. In germline, CDR1 is MDHEN, CDR2 SYDVKM. Written as DNA, the CDR3 is TGTGCCAGCAGTTTCGGAGGGGGCCAGGGGACTGAAGCTTTCTTT. It yields the protein CASSFGGGQGTEAFF.

V and J are TRBV6-5 and TRBJ1-6, with TRBD1 as a possible D gene (5 bases). This CDR3 region has 13 residues. From germline, CDR1 is MNHEY and CDR2 SVGAGI. V gave up 7 bases and J gave up 9 bases, with 13 bases separating them. The CDR3, as DNA: TGTGCCAGCACTGGACGGGGGAGTTCACCCCTCCACTTT. Protein: CASTGRGSSPLHF.

In this sample, this clone turned up a few times. This chain links TRBV5-5 with TRBJ1-2; 8 bases align to TRBD1. Germline loops: CDR1 SGHKS, CDR2 YYEKEE (reference sequence). This CDR3 is 14 amino acids long. With 3 bases clipped from V and 0 bases from J, the junction kept 1 base outside the gene matches. For the CDR3, the DNA is TGTGCCAGCAGCTGGACAGGGACTAACTATGGCTACACCTTC. This sequence encodes CASSWTGTNYGYTF.

The V call is TRBV29-1, the J call TRBJ2-7; TRBD2 is a possible D gene (5 bases). The CDR3 contains 14 residues. The germline V and J ends were trimmed by 0 bases and 3 bases, with 12 bases remaining between them. From germline, CDR1 is SQVTM and CDR2 ANQGSEA. The CDR3 loop reads CSVEERGSDYEQYF. Here the CDR3 DNA reads TGCAGCGTTGAAGAACGAGGGAGCGACTACGAGCAGTACTTC.

The V call is TRBV2, the J call TRBJ2-5; the D gene is possibly TRBD1 (7 bases). Trimming took off 6 bases at V and 2 bases at J, with 10 bases between the two ends. The germline V gene has CDR1 SNHLY and CDR2 FYNNEI. The CDR3 covers 13 residues. CDR3 amino acids: CASSGGQQETQYF. The CDR3 coding sequence is TGTGCCAGCAGCGGGGGACAGCAAGAGACCCAGTACTTC.

For the CDR3, the DNA is TGCGCCAGCAGCCAATATGGTGAGGCGCCTGAAGCTTTCTTT. Translating gives CASSQYGEAPEAFF. The chain joins TRBV5-1 to TRBJ1-1; D gene unclear. This CDR3 spans 14 amino acids. V was trimmed by 4 bases and J by 6 bases, leaving 16 bases between them. The germline V gene has CDR1 SGHRS and CDR2 YFSETQ. The variable domain in full, completed from reference TRBV5-1 and TRBJ1-1, reads KAGVTQTPRYLIKTRGQQVTLSCSPISGHRSVSWYQQTPGQGLQFLFEYFSETQRNKGNFPGRFSGRQFSNSRSEMNVSTLELGDSALYLCASSQYGEAPEAFFGQGTRLTVV.

This rearrangement joins TRBV5-6 to TRBJ2-1; TRBD2 agrees at 12 bases. This CDR3 has 15 amino acids. Trimming took 6 bases from V and 4 from J; bases not matched to a gene: 5. Germline assignment: CDR1 SGHDT and CDR2 YYEEEE. The CDR3 nucleotides are TGTGCCAGCACCCGCACTAGCGGGGGGTACAATGAGCAGTTCTTC. As protein: CASTRTSGGYNEQFF. The variable domain in full, with the rest retrieved from reference TRBV5-6 and TRBJ2-1, is DAGVTQSPTHLIKTRGQQVTLRCSPKSGHDTVSWYQQALGQGPQFIFQYYEEEERQRGNFPDRFSGHQFPNYSSELNVNALLLGDSALYLCASTRTSGGYNEQFFGPGTRLTVL.